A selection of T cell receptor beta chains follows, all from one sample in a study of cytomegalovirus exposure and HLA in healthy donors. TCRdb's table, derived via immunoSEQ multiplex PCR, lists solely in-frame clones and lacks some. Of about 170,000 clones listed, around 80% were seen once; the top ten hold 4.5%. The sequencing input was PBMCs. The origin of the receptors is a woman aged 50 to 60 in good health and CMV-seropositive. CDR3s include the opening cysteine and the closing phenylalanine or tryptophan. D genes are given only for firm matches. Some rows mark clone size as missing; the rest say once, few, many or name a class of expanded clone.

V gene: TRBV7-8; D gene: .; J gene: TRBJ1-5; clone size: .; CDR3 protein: CASSLVPIRGNQPQHF; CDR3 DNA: TGTGCCAGCAGCTTAGTCCCCATCAGGGGCAATCAGCCCCAGCATTTT
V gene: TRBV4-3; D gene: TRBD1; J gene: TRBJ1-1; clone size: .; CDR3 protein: CASSDRGNTEAFF; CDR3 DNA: TGCGCCAGCAGCGACAGGGGAAACACTGAAGCTTTCTTT
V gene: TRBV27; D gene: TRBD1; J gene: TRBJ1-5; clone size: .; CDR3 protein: CASSPSGDRGIHF; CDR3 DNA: TGTGCCAGCAGTCCCTCTGGGGACAGGGGGATCCATTTT
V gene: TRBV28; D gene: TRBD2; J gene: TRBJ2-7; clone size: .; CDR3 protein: CASSTSASSYEQYF; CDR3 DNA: TGTGCCAGCAGCACTAGCGCGAGCTCCTACGAGCAGTACTTC
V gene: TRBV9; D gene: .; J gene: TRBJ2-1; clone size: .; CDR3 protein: CASSAGDLSYVSNEQFF; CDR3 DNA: TGTGCCAGCAGCGCAGGGGACCTCTCGTACGTGAGCAATGAGCAGTTCTTC
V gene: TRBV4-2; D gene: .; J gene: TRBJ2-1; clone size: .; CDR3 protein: CASSQRIAALSYNEQFF; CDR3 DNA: TGTGCCAGCAGCCAACGGATAGCGGCCCTATCCTACAATGAGCAGTTCTTC
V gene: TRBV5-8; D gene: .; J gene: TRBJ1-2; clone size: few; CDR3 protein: CASSLTGSTYTF; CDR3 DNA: TGTGCCAGCAGCTTAACAGGGTCCACTTATACCTTC
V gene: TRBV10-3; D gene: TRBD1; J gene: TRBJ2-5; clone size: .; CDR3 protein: CAISKTGEETQYF; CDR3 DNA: TGTGCCATCAGCAAGACAGGGGAAGAGACCCAGTACTTC
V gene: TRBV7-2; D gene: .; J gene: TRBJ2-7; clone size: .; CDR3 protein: CASSLVPGAGINEQYF; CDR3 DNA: TGTGCCAGCAGCTTGGTGCCTGGGGCTGGGATCAACGAGCAGTACTTC
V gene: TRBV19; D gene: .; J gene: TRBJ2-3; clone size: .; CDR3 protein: CASSMAGLRGTDTQYF; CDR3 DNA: TGTGCCAGTAGTATGGCTGGACTGCGGGGCACAGATACGCAGTATTTT
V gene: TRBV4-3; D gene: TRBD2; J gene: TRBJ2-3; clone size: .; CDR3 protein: CASSQDRRGGTDTQYF; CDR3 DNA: TGCGCCAGCAGCCAAGATAGGCGGGGGGGGACAGATACGCAGTATTTT
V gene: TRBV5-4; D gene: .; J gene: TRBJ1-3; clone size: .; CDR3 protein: CASSWGDSGNTIYF; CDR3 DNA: TGTGCCAGCAGTTGGGGGGACTCTGGAAACACCATATATTTT
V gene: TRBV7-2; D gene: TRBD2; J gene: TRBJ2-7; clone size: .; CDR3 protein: CASSPFTQLAGSSYEQYF; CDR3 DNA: TGTGCCAGCAGCCCTTTTACCCAACTAGCGGGGAGCTCCTACGAGCAGTACTTC
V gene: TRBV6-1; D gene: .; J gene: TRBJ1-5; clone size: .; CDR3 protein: CASVRQPPDQPQHF; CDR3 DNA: TGTGCCAGCGTCCGACAGCCCCCGGATCAGCCCCAGCATTTT
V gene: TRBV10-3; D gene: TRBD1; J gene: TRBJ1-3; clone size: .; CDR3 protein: CAISAGQGSGNTIYF; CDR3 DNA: TGTGCCATCAGTGCGGGACAGGGTAGTGGAAACACCATATATTTT
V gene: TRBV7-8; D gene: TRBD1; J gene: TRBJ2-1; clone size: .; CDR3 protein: CASSFGTVYNEQFF; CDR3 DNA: TGTGCCAGCAGCTTCGGGACAGTTTACAATGAGCAGTTCTTC
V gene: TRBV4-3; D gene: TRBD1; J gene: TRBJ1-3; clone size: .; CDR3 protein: CASSRDSASGNTIYF; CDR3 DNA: TGCGCCAGCAGTAGGGACAGTGCCTCTGGAAACACCATATATTTT
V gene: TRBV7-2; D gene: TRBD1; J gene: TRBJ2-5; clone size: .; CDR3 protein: CASSLEQGTAPYF; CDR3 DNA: TGTGCCAGCAGCTTAGAACAGGGGACGGCCCCGTACTTC
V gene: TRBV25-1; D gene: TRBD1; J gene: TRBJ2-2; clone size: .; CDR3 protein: CASSESWGRGTGELFF; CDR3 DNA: TGTGCCAGCAGTGAATCCTGGGGCAGGGGGACCGGGGAGCTGTTTTTT
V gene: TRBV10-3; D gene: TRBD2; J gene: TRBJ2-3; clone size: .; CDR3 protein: CAISESAKTSGVYTDTQYF; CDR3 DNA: TGTGCCATCAGTGAGTCGGCTAAGACTAGCGGGGTGTACACAGATACGCAGTATTTT
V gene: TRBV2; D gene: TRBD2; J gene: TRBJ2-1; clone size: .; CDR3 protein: CASSGYGTSSYNEQFF; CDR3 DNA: TGTGCCAGCAGTGGGTACGGGACTAGCTCCTACAATGAGCAGTTCTTC
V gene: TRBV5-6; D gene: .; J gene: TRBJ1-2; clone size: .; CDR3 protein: CASSFGPGAVGYTF; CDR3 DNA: TGTGCCAGCAGCTTTGGGCCAGGGGCGGTTGGCTACACCTTC